Presented here are 15 T cell receptor beta chains from one specimen sequenced in a study of radiation and T cells in renal cell carcinoma. Some clones are missing from TCRdb's copy, which holds only in-frame ones; the method was immunoSEQ multiplex PCR. The sample consists of about 130,000 clones, about four fifths of them appearing once. Time point denoted: baseline pretreatment blood. Treatment denoted: 15 Gy SBRT to primary tumor, nephrectomy 4 weeks later. Here the sequenced sample was blood, taken from a patient whose treatment included radiotherapy and nephrectomy. The receptors were gathered from a woman in her sixties with renal cell carcinoma.

This sequence joins TRBV2 and TRBJ1-2; 11 nucleotides match TRBD1. The V segment lost 7 bases and the J segment 7 bases; nucleotides outside the gene matches: 5. Germline loops: CDR1 SNHLY, CDR2 FYNNEI. The CDR3 covers 13 residues. The CDR3 DNA is TGTGCCAGCAACGGACAGGGGGCTCGTGGCTACACCTTC. It encodes CASNGQGARGYTF. The full variable domain, with the rest looked up from reference TRBV2 and TRBJ1-2, is EPEVTQTPSHQVTQMGQEVILRCVPISNHLYFYWYRQILGQKVEFLVSFYNNEISEKSEIFDDQFSVERPDGSNFTLKIRSTKLEDSAMYFCASNGQGARGYTFGSGTRLTVV.

This chain links TRBV2 with TRBJ1-1; possibly TRBD1 for D (6 bases). The V end lost 1 base, the J end lost 11 bases, and 8 bases lay between the germline ends. There are 11 residues in the CDR3. In germline, CDR1 is SNHLY, CDR2 FYNNEI. The CDR3 loop is CASSEVTGAFF. The CDR3 bases are TGTGCCAGCAGTGAAGTTACAGGGGCTTTCTTT.

The chain carries TRBV7-4 and TRBJ2-3; D gene uncertain. Germline V gives CDR1 SGHVT, CDR2 SQSDAQ. Trimming took off 5 bases at V and 0 bases at J, with 12 bases between the two ends. This CDR3 is 15 amino acids long. The CDR3 loop reads CASSHGSYSTDTQYF. CDR3 sequence (DNA): TGTGCCAGCAGCCACGGGTCCTATAGCACAGATACGCAGTATTTT.

About this clone itself: This CDR3 is also generated by other DNA sequences in the sample. V is TRBV18 and J is TRBJ1-1; D is uncertain. Germline CDR1 reads KGHSH; CDR2 reads LQKENI. The V gene lost 0 bases and the J gene lost 0 bases, with 5 bases spanning the gap. The CDR3 extends over 14 amino acids. This chain's CDR3 is CASSPPGLNTEAFF. CDR3 sequence (DNA): TGTGCCAGCTCACCACCGGGGTTGAACACTGAAGCTTTCTTT.

The CDR3 protein is CAWSVSPISYEQYF. The CDR3 DNA follows: TGTGCCTGGAGTGTGAGTCCCATATCCTACGAGCAGTACTTC. V usage is TRBV30 and J usage is TRBJ2-7; D not certain. The ends were cut back, 0 bases at V and 1 base at J, with 10 bases in the middle. The CDR3 has 14 amino acids. Germline lookup yields CDR1 GTSNPN and CDR2 SVGIG (reference sequence).

The chain recombines TRBV4-3 with TRBJ2-7; D may be TRBD1 (7 bases). CDR3 length: 15 amino acids. Between the trimmed V and J ends, which lost 1 base and 4 bases, there was a span of 14 bases. CDR1 LGHNA and CDR2 YSLEER come from the germline V gene. The CDR3 sequence: CASSQVGGGGYEQYF. The DNA of the CDR3 is TGCGCCAGCAGCCAAGTAGGAGGGGGCGGATACGAGCAGTACTTC.

CDR3 loop: CASTPDRGKEPGELFF. CDR3 in DNA: TGTGCCAGCACCCCTGACAGGGGGAAGGAGCCCGGGGAGCTGTTTTTT. The rearrangement joins TRBV5-4 to TRBJ2-2; 9 positions agree with TRBD1. J gave up 6 bases and V 6 bases, and 12 bases lay outside the gene matches. Germline V gene data show CDR1 as SGHNT and CDR2 as YYREEE (reference sequence). This CDR3 has 16 residues.

This clone appeared many times. The chain joins TRBV4-2 to TRBJ1-5, with D uncertain. The CDR3 has 12 amino acids. V was trimmed by 1 base and J by 4 bases, leaving 2 bases between them. Germline values: CDR1 LGHNA, CDR2 YNFKEQ. CDR3 amino acids: CASSQVNQPQHF. As DNA, the CDR3 is TGTGCCAGCAGCCAAGTAAATCAGCCCCAGCATTTT.

This chain links TRBV5-1 with TRBJ2-7; a possible D gene is TRBD2 (6 bases). CDR1 and CDR2 (germline): SGHRS, YFSETQ. CDR3 length equals 14 residues. Trimming removed 5 bases from V and 1 base from J, with 13 bases in between. CDR3 residues: CASSWEAGSYEQYF. The CDR3 DNA reads TGCGCCAGCAGTTGGGAGGCAGGGTCCTACGAGCAGTACTTC.

The count of this clone is one. V and J are TRBV5-1 and TRBJ1-1, with unresolved D. The CDR3 length is 13 residues. The germline V gene encodes CDR1 SGHRS and CDR2 YFSETQ. The germline V and J ends were trimmed by 1 base and 6 bases, with 10 bases remaining between them. Here the CDR3 reads CASSLSGSAEAFF. The CDR3 bases are TGCGCCAGCAGCTTGTCCGGGTCGGCTGAAGCTTTCTTT.

In regard to this clone: Germline is not matched at one junction end, which may reflect a read error. The chain carries TRBV5-1 and TRBJ1-2, with TRBD1 identical over 8 bases. CDR1 and CDR2 from the germline V gene are SGHRS and YFSETQ. The CDR3 covers 15 residues. CDR3 sequence reads: CASSLEAGGLSGYTF. CDR3 sequence (DNA): TGTGCCAGCAGCTTGGAGGCAGGGGGCCTGAGCGGCTACACCTTC.

The chain links TRBV19 to TRBJ2-1; TRBD2 agrees at 13 bases. This CDR3 comprises 15 residues. V gave up 6 bases and J gave up 9 bases; unmatched junction bases: 8. CDR1 is LNHDA and CDR2 is SQIVND in the germline V gene (reference sequence). The CDR3: CASSPGTSGVGEQFF. As DNA, the CDR3 is TGTGCCAGTAGCCCCGGGACTAGCGGGGTTGGTGAGCAGTTCTTC.

In DNA form, the CDR3 reads TGTGCCAGCAGCGGGACTAGCGGGGGGTCAGGGACCCAGTACTTC. Translating gives CASSGTSGGSGTQYF. The gene calls are TRBV6-5 and TRBJ2-5, with 15 bases aligning to TRBD2. The CDR3 runs to 15 residues. Germline V gives CDR1 MNHEY, CDR2 SVGAGI. J lost 7 bases, V lost 6 bases, and 6 bases had no gene match.

The rearrangement uses TRBV28 and TRBJ2-4, with TRBD1 identical over 8 bases. The CDR3 totals 13 residues. Germline V CDR1 and CDR2: MDHEN, SYDVKM. In nucleotides, the CDR3 is TGTGCAAGTTCTCAGGGGGCGGAAAACATTCAGTACTTC. It codes for CASSQGAENIQYF.

This clone came up once. The V and J genes are TRBV27 and TRBJ1-2; D is unresolved. Germline lookup yields CDR1 MNHEY and CDR2 SMNVEV (reference sequence). V lost 7 bases and J lost 4, with 13 bases in between. This CDR3 spans 13 amino acids. The CDR3 loop reads CASKSPNFYGYTF. CDR3 DNA sequence: TGTGCCAGCAAGTCCCCAAACTTCTATGGCTACACCTTC.